Following are 26 T cell receptor beta chains from one sample sequenced in a study of T cells in Graves' hyperthyroidism and ophthalmopathy. Authors of the study amplified TCR beta CDR3 regions from RNA transcripts. The HTBI primer set served for first-round RT-PCR of the TCR CDR3. TCRdb itself ran the multiplex PCR reads through MiXCR, one entry per CDR3 protein. The data contain about 380,000 distinct CDR3 sequences, about a fifth of them singletons. Sequenced sample: blood. The receptors stem from a man aged 18 to 29 with Graves' ophthalmopathy.

This clonotype was detected many times. The genes are TRBV12-3 or TRBV12-4 and TRBJ2-3; a possible D gene is TRBD2 (6 bases). V was shortened by 7 bases and J by 0 bases, with 17 bases between the two germline ends. CDR3 size: 16 residues. For the CDR3, the DNA is TGTGCCAGCAACTCTCTTCCGGGGGTTAGCACAGATACGCAGTATTTT. Its translation: CASNSLPGVSTDTQYF.

This clonotype was seen at least ten times. V is TRBV3-1 and J is TRBJ2-1; 7 nucleotides align to TRBD1. Germline-derived CDR1 and CDR2 are LGHDT and YNNKEL (reference sequence). The CDR3 has 16 amino acids. V trimming: 0 bases; J trimming: 3 bases; junction bases outside the gene matches: 5. CDR3 amino acids: CASSQDRDRIYNEQFF. The CDR3 nucleotides are TGTGCCAGCAGCCAAGACCGGGACAGAATCTACAATGAGCAGTTCTTC.

This clonotype was seen only a few times. The chain couples TRBV19 to TRBJ2-2; possible D gene TRBD1, 6 bases. With 8 bases removed from V and 6 bases from J, the gap between germline ends came to 13 bases. Germline CDR1 and CDR2: LNHDA and SQIVND (reference sequence). This CDR3 has 13 amino acids. For the CDR3, the DNA is TGTGCCAGTGGGGGCCGGGTGGCCGGGGAGCTGTTTTTT. As protein: CASGGRVAGELFF.

This clonotype was seen ten or more times. V gene TRBV7-2 combines with J gene TRBJ1-2; the D gene is possibly TRBD1 (5 bases). The CDR3 extends over 15 amino acids. Trimming pared 5 bases from V and 7 bases from J, leaving 20 bases between. Germline CDR1 is SGHTA and CDR2 is FQGNSA. The CDR3 DNA is TGTGCCAGCAGCGTAGAGGTGGGGACGGGGTCTGGCTACACCTTC. As protein: CASSVEVGTGSGYTF.

This clonotype showed up many times. The gene calls are TRBV3-1 and TRBJ2-3; possible D gene TRBD1, 6 bases. The V and J ends lost 0 bases and 4 bases respectively, with 17 bases between them. Germline lookup yields CDR1 LGHDT and CDR2 YNNKEL (reference sequence). The CDR3 runs 17 residues. The chain's CDR3 is CASSQERMAGDSDTQYF. The CDR3 DNA reads as TGTGCCAGCAGCCAAGAAAGAATGGCAGGGGATTCAGATACGCAGTATTTT.

This clonotype was counted ten times or more. This rearrangement joins TRBV20-1 to TRBJ1-2, with D perhaps matching TRBD1 (6 bases). Germline loops: CDR1 DFQATT, CDR2 SNEGSKA (reference sequence). V was pared by 5 bases and J by 2 bases, with 12 bases between. This CDR3 spans 13 amino acids. CDR3: CSAVGGANYGYTF. In nucleotides, the CDR3 is TGCAGTGCTGTAGGGGGGGCGAACTATGGCTACACCTTC.

The chain carries TRBV10-3 and TRBJ1-2; 10 nucleotides agree with TRBD1. CDR3 length: 15 amino acids. From germline, CDR1 is ENHRY and CDR2 SYGVKD. Trimming at V came to 6 bases and at J to 3 bases, leaving 7 bases not matched to a gene. CDR3 protein: CAISLSGQGDYGYTF. CDR3 DNA sequence: TGTGCCATCAGCCTTTCCGGACAGGGGGACTATGGCTACACCTTC.

V gene TRBV12-3 or TRBV12-4 combines with J gene TRBJ1-3, with a possible D match to TRBD1 (6 bases). Trimming cost V 4 bases and J 5 bases, with 24 bases left between them. The CDR3 has 18 residues. DNA for the CDR3: TGTGCCAGCAGTTCCCCGGGGGGGGGACAACGGCTACGAAACACCATATATTTT. Translating it yields CASSSPGGGQRLRNTIYF.

This clonotype was counted ten times or more. The chain recombines TRBV18 with TRBJ1-1; TRBD1 matches 9 bases. The germline V gene encodes CDR1 KGHSH and CDR2 LQKENI. This CDR3 is built from 15 residues. Unmatched junction bases numbered 10, after V lost 2 bases and J lost 9 bases. Here the CDR3 reads CASSPMGQGGEKAFF. The CDR3 nucleotides read TGTGCCAGCTCACCAATGGGACAGGGAGGGGAGAAAGCTTTCTTT.

This clonotype occurred many times. This chain's CDR3 is CASSPQGDQPQHF. Here the CDR3 DNA reads TGTGCCAGCAGTCCACAGGGGGATCAGCCCCAGCATTTT. The chain uses TRBV18 and TRBJ1-5, with 8 bases lining up with TRBD1. CDR1 is KGHSH, CDR2 LQKENI, per germline. The CDR3 runs 13 residues. J gave up 5 bases and V 8 bases, and 5 bases lay outside the gene matches.

This clonotype has ten or more counts. The J gene is TRBJ1-2, the V gene TRBV20-1, with 8 bases that match TRBD1. This CDR3 spans 16 amino acids. Germline trimming cut 3 bases from V and 7 bases from J; bases unmatched to any gene: 16. Germline values: CDR1 DFQATT, CDR2 SNEGSKA (reference sequence). The CDR3: CSARPPPGQGYGGYTF. CDR3 DNA sequence: TGCAGTGCTAGGCCGCCCCCTGGACAGGGATATGGTGGCTACACCTTC.

This clonotype has a handful of counts. The V call is TRBV14, the J call TRBJ1-6, with D maybe TRBD1 (6 bases). Per germline, CDR1 SGHDN and CDR2 FVKESK. V lost 5 bases to trimming and J lost 9 bases, with 11 bases between them. This CDR3 comprises 13 residues. The CDR3 loop is CASSAHRVSPLHF. Here the CDR3 DNA reads TGTGCCAGCAGCGCTCACAGGGTTTCACCCCTCCACTTT.

This clonotype has at least ten counts. CDR3 residues: CASSVYSGGATYNEQFF. CDR3 nucleotides: TGTGCCAGCAGTGTGTACAGCGGGGGGGCCACCTACAATGAGCAGTTCTTC. This chain connects TRBV6-1 to TRBJ2-1; 10 nucleotides line up with TRBD2. V was pared by 4 bases and J by 2 bases, with 8 bases of the junction left unmatched. The germline gives CDR1 MNHNS, CDR2 SASEGT. CDR3 size: 17 residues.

This clonotype occurred many times. V usage is TRBV5-1 and J usage is TRBJ2-3; either TRBD1 or TRBD2 may fit D (5 bases each). Trimming took off 0 bases at V and 3 bases at J, with 11 bases between the two ends. CDR3 size: 15 residues. Per germline, CDR1 SGHRS and CDR2 YFSETQ. The CDR3 sequence is CASSLATGRTDTQYF. The DNA for the CDR3 is TGCGCCAGCAGCTTGGCTACGGGACGGACAGATACGCAGTATTTT.

J is TRBJ2-1 and V is TRBV5-4, with D hard to call. V was cut by 4 bases and J by 5 bases, with 13 bases left in between. Germline values: CDR1 SGHNT, CDR2 YYREEE (reference sequence). This CDR3 region has 14 residues. The CDR3 here is CASSPGSLNNEQFF. The CDR3 DNA sequence: TGTGCCAGCAGCCCCGGATCTTTAAACAATGAGCAGTTCTTC.

The gene calls are TRBV5-1 and TRBJ2-3; 13 bases map to TRBD2. The CDR3 consists of 18 residues. CDR1 is SGHRS and CDR2 is YFSETQ in the germline V gene. V was pared by 0 bases and J by 2 bases, with 6 bases of the junction left unmatched. This CDR3 reads CASSLDRLAGGPTDTQYF. CDR3 nucleotides: TGCGCCAGCAGCTTGGACCGACTAGCGGGGGGACCCACAGATACGCAGTATTTT.

This clonotype has a handful of counts. V gene TRBV27 combines with J gene TRBJ1-1; 7 nucleotides align to TRBD1. Trimming removed 6 bases from V and 4 bases from J; junction bases left unmatched: 8. This CDR3 region has 14 residues. Germline assignment: CDR1 MNHEY and CDR2 SMNVEV (reference sequence). CDR3 residues: CASRIQGVGTEAFF. CDR3 in DNA: TGTGCCAGCAGAATTCAGGGGGTGGGCACTGAAGCTTTCTTT.

The chain employs TRBV12-3 or TRBV12-4 and TRBJ2-2; D is uncertain. The CDR3 length is 12 residues. Trimming took off 2 bases at V and 9 bases at J, with 7 bases between the two ends. For the CDR3, the DNA is TGTGCCAGCAGTTTAACGAGCAGGGAGCTGTTTTTT. Residues: CASSLTSRELFF.

This clonotype showed up many times. The V and J genes are TRBV2 and TRBJ1-2; D is possibly TRBD1 (6 bases). CDR3 size: 16 residues. The V gene's germline CDR1 is SNHLY and CDR2 FYNNEI. Trimming left V 6 bases short and J 1 base short, with 18 bases between. The CDR3 DNA follows: TGTGCCAGCAGCGAGGGGGTCCTATCGAATAACTATGGCTACACCTTC. Its protein product is CASSEGVLSNNYGYTF.

Note on this clonotype: A clone one base away is much larger, so this may be a read error. The chain joins TRBV11-2 to TRBJ2-4; TRBD1 matches 7 bases. Germline trimming cut 8 bases from V and 1 base from J; bases unmatched to any gene: 8. This CDR3 comprises 15 residues. CDR1 is SGHAT and CDR2 is FQNNGV in the germline V gene. The CDR3 sequence: CASGPLQGAKNIQYF. DNA of the CDR3: TGTGCCAGCGGCCCTCTACAGGGGGCCAAAAACATTCAGTACTTC.

This clonotype turned up a few times. CDR3 in DNA: TGCGCCAGCAGCTTAAGCGGACAGTCGAGGTGGAACACCATATATTTT. Its translation: CASSLSGQSRWNTIYF. The J gene is TRBJ1-3, the V gene TRBV5-1; possibly TRBD1 for D (6 bases). The CDR3 covers 16 residues. The V gene lost 2 bases and the J gene lost 7 bases, with 19 bases spanning the gap. Germline CDR1 is SGHRS and CDR2 is YFSETQ.

This clonotype was observed at least ten times. The gene calls are TRBV3-1 and TRBJ1-2; D is perhaps TRBD1 (5 bases). CDR3 length: 12 amino acids. Germline V gene data show CDR1 as LGHDT and CDR2 as YNNKEL (reference sequence). Trimming cost V 4 bases and J 8 bases, with 11 bases left between them. Here the CDR3 reads CASSRRVGGYTF. The CDR3 nucleotides are TGTGCCAGCAGCCGCAGGGTAGGGGGCTACACCTTC.

This clonotype was seen many times. The CDR3 reads CASTPGGGYTEAFF. Here the CDR3 DNA reads TGTGCCAGCACTCCGGGGGGGGGATACACTGAAGCTTTCTTT. V and J are TRBV28 and TRBJ1-1; a possible D gene is TRBD1 (5 bases). V dropped 7 bases and J dropped 3 bases, with 15 bases sitting between them. The CDR3 has 14 amino acids. Germline CDR1 is MDHEN and CDR2 is SYDVKM.

This clonotype has a count of ten or more. The V gene is TRBV12-3 or TRBV12-4, the J gene TRBJ2-5; the D gene could be TRBD1 or TRBD2 (5 bases each). V gave up 6 bases and J gave up 5 bases, with 16 bases separating them. This CDR3 is built from 14 residues. In DNA, the CDR3 is TGTGCCAGCAGCCGCGGACAAGCGGAGGAGACCCAGTACTTC. This codes for CASSRGQAEETQYF.

This chain links TRBV5-1 with TRBJ1-2, with TRBD1 identical over 8 bases. J lost 4 bases, V lost 3 bases, and 8 bases had no gene match. This CDR3 region has 15 residues. Germline CDR1 reads SGHRS; CDR2 reads YFSETQ. Here the CDR3 DNA reads TGCGCCAGCAGCTCCCACCAGGGGGCGGGCTATGGCTACACCTTC. Protein product: CASSSHQGAGYGYTF.

This clonotype has a count of ten or more. The CDR3 reads CSVPGQQNTEAFF. The CDR3 DNA is TGCAGCGTTCCGGGACAGCAGAACACTGAAGCTTTCTTT. The chain employs TRBV29-1 and TRBJ1-1; 7 bases are shared with TRBD1. This CDR3 is built from 13 residues. Trimming removed 5 bases from V and 1 base from J; junction bases left unmatched: 4. CDR1 is SQVTM and CDR2 is ANQGSEA in the germline V gene.